What follows are 19 T cell receptor beta chains derived from one specimen sequenced in a study of metastatic and nonmetastatic thyroid tumors. Patients underwent thyroid surgery, and none had received any treatment before it. MiXCR was used by TCRdb to re-call the PCR reads. The data hold 25,000 to 40,000 clones, with approximately 7.4% observed a single time. Sample: blood. These receptors all stem from a female donor with papillary thyroid cancer or a benign thyroid nodule (not recorded which). Some clones in this sample may be carry-over from other donors' samples.

This clone was picked up many times. Other DNA sequences within the sample encode an identical CDR3. The chain uses TRBV5-1 and TRBJ1-6, with D perhaps TRBD1 (5 bases). CDR3 length equals 14 residues. V lost 0 bases and J lost 7, with 8 bases in between. Germline CDR1 SGHRS, CDR2 YFSETQ. The CDR3 bases are TGCGCCAGCAGCTTGGTGTCAGGGAATTCACCCCTCCACTTT. Translation gives CASSLVSGNSPLHF.

To note about this clone: A much larger clone lies one base from this, so it may be a read error. The V call is TRBV20-1, the J call TRBJ2-3, with D possibly being TRBD2 (6 bases). Per germline, CDR1 DFQATT and CDR2 SNEGSKA (reference sequence). Trimming took off 5 bases at V and 6 bases at J, with 15 bases between the two ends. The CDR3 is made up of 13 amino acids. CDR3 DNA sequence: TGCAGTGCTGGGACTCTCCTGGAGGATACGCAGTATTTT. As protein: CSAGTLLEDTQYF.

This clone was seen a handful of times. The CDR3, as DNA: TGTGCCAGCAGCATGATCACCTGTGAGCTGTTTTTT. Its translation is CASSMITCELFF. The chain combines TRBV6-1 with TRBJ2-2; D is unclear. The germline gives CDR1 MNHNS, CDR2 SASEGT. With 6 bases removed from V and 11 bases from J, the gap between germline ends came to 13 bases. The CDR3 covers 12 residues.

This clone was seen repeatedly, ten times or more. This CDR3 is CAIIGTSLYEQYF. CDR3 bases: TGTGCCATCATCGGGACTAGTCTGTACGAGCAGTACTTC. The rearrangement links TRBV6-1 to TRBJ2-7; 8 bases agree with TRBD2. The ends lost 10 bases at V and 4 bases at J; junction bases unmatched: 9. The length of the CDR3 is 13 residues. Germline V gene data show CDR1 as MNHNS and CDR2 as SASEGT.

This clone was counted many times. V and J are TRBV12-3 or TRBV12-4 and TRBJ2-2; a possible D gene is TRBD1 (5 bases). This CDR3 spans 12 amino acids. V was clipped by 6 bases and J by 6 bases, with 8 bases between them. The CDR3 nucleotides are TGTGCCAGCAGAACAGGTCCCGGGGAGCTGTTTTTT. This sequence encodes CASRTGPGELFF.

This clone showed up just a few times. The chain joins TRBV14 to TRBJ2-1, with D possibly being TRBD2 (6 bases). V lost 0 bases, J lost 5 bases, and 11 bases lay in between. The CDR3 is 15 residues long. The germline CDR1 and CDR2 sequences are SGHDN and FVKESK. The CDR3 DNA sequence: TGTGCCAGCAGCCAAGACAGGGACTCACACAATGAGCAGTTCTTC. It encodes CASSQDRDSHNEQFF.

The sample holds many counts of this clone. The chain recombines TRBV12-3 or TRBV12-4 with TRBJ2-1, with TRBD2 matching over 10 bases. The ends lost 7 bases at V and 2 bases at J; junction bases unmatched: 2. The CDR3 contains 14 residues. The CDR3 is CASTGTSAYNEQFF. For the CDR3, the DNA is TGTGCCAGCACGGGGACTAGCGCCTACAATGAGCAGTTCTTC.

This clone was seen at least ten times. The rearrangement uses TRBV27 and TRBJ1-6, with a possible D match to TRBD1 (5 bases). Germline assignment: CDR1 MNHEY and CDR2 SMNVEV (reference sequence). The CDR3 runs 15 residues. Trimming removed 2 bases at V and 8 bases at J, with 13 bases between. The CDR3 loop is CASSLSRGTHSPLHF. The CDR3 region has the DNA TGTGCCAGCAGTTTAAGTCGGGGCACCCATTCACCCCTCCACTTT.

This clone was recorded at least ten times. This rearrangement joins TRBV5-6 to TRBJ2-1, with 7 bases lining up with TRBD2. The CDR3 runs to 12 residues. Looked up from germline, CDR1 is SGHDT and CDR2 is YYEEEE. The trim removed 4 bases at V and 10 bases at J, leaving 5 bases unmatched. The CDR3 spells CASSPTSHEQFF. The CDR3 region has the DNA TGTGCCAGCAGCCCGACTAGCCACGAGCAGTTCTTC.

This clone came up many times. V gene TRBV7-9 combines with J gene TRBJ1-6; no clear D. Trimming cost V 3 bases and J 7 bases, with 7 bases left between them. CDR1 is SEHNR and CDR2 is FQNEAQ in the germline V gene (reference sequence). The CDR3 has 13 amino acids. In nucleotides, the CDR3 is TGTGCCAGCAGCTTTCAGGTCAATTCACCCCTCCACTTT. It encodes CASSFQVNSPLHF.

This clone showed up many times. This may be a read error, as it is one base from a much larger clone. The J gene is TRBJ2-1, the V gene TRBV15; 9 bases are shared with TRBD2. The CDR3 contains 13 residues. Germline V gives CDR1 LNHNV, CDR2 YYDKDF (reference sequence). CDR3 DNA: TGTGTCACCAGCAGAGTAGCGGGGGAAGAGCAGTTCTTC. Translated: CVTSRVAGEEQFF.

J is TRBJ2-7 and V is TRBV10-1, with 16 positions matching TRBD2. The V gene end was trimmed by 6 bases and the J gene end by 3 bases; junction bases not matched to a gene: 5. The CDR3 is 16 amino acids. Germline CDR1 is WNHNN and CDR2 is SYGVQD (reference sequence). The CDR3 protein is CASRGTSGGAYYEQYF. Here the CDR3 DNA reads TGCGCCAGCAGGGGGACTAGCGGGGGGGCATACTACGAGCAGTACTTC.

This clone has a count of ten or more. The chain carries TRBV19 and TRBJ1-2; TRBD1 aligns across 7 bases. Germline V CDR1 and CDR2: LNHDA, SQIVND (reference sequence). J was trimmed by 4 bases and V by 10 bases; bases with no gene match: 12. This CDR3 is 14 amino acids long. CDR3 residues: CAIKTRGPTYGYTF. In DNA, the CDR3 is TGTGCCATTAAAACGAGGGGGCCTACCTATGGCTACACCTTC.

The table lists this clone with many counts. The chain employs TRBV29-1 and TRBJ1-1; TRBD1 matches 9 bases. CDR1 and CDR2 (germline): SQVTM, ANQGSEA. The CDR3 spans 13 residues. V was pared by 5 bases and J by 5 bases, with 6 bases of the junction left unmatched. The CDR3 DNA follows: TGCAGCGTTTGGGACAGGGAAGGGACTGAAGCTTTCTTT. Translating gives CSVWDREGTEAFF. The full variable domain, completed using reference TRBV29-1 and TRBJ1-1, is SAVISQKPSRDICQRGTSLTIQCQVDSQVTMMFWYRQQPGQSLTLIATANQGSEATYESGFVIDKFPISRPNLTFSTLTVSNMSPEDSSIYLCSVWDREGTEAFFGQGTRLTVV.

The sample holds many counts of this clone. V usage is TRBV6-5 and J usage is TRBJ2-3; 10 nucleotides match TRBD2. V was clipped by 2 bases and J by 0 bases; unmatched bases: 8. CDR1 MNHEY and CDR2 SVGAGI come from the germline V gene. CDR3 length: 18 amino acids. The CDR3 bases are TGTGCCAGCAGTTACACCCACGGACTAGCGGATAGCACAGATACGCAGTATTTT. Its protein product is CASSYTHGLADSTDTQYF.

This clone was recorded many times. This chain connects TRBV11-1 to TRBJ2-1, with 10 bases matching TRBD1. V lost 5 bases and J lost 7; bases outside the gene matches: 14. The CDR3 consists of 17 residues. Germline V gene sequence: CDR1 SGHAT, CDR2 FQDESV (reference sequence). The CDR3 reads CASSPPAGTGVRNEQFF. As DNA, the CDR3 is TGTGCCAGCAGCCCGCCCGCCGGGACAGGGGTAAGAAATGAGCAGTTCTTC.

This clone was seen ten or more times. The chain is built from TRBV6-2 or TRBV6-3 and TRBJ2-3, with TRBD2 matching over 10 bases. Trimming at V came to 4 bases and at J to 2 bases, leaving 3 bases not matched to a gene. Germline V CDR1 and CDR2: MNHEY, SVGEGT. The CDR3 has 15 amino acids. CDR3 bases: TGTGCCAGCAGTTTCGGACTAGCGGCCACAGATACGCAGTATTTT. It is translated as CASSFGLAATDTQYF.

This clone was observed many times. The chain joins TRBV12-3 or TRBV12-4 to TRBJ1-1; no reliable D call. This CDR3 spans 13 amino acids. Trimming removed 5 bases at V and 3 bases at J, with 10 bases between. The DNA for the CDR3 is TGTGCCAGCAGTCTTGGACGTTACACTGAAGCTTTCTTT. Amino acid sequence: CASSLGRYTEAFF.

This clone was seen at least ten times. The V gene is TRBV6-5, the J gene TRBJ1-4; 11 bases are shared with TRBD1. The CDR3 extends over 15 amino acids. The V segment lost 0 bases and the J segment 8 bases; nucleotides outside the gene matches: 2. Germline CDR1 and CDR2: MNHEY and SVGAGI. DNA for the CDR3: TGTGCCAGCAGTTACTCGGGGACAGGGGGGGAAAAACTGTTTTTT. As protein: CASSYSGTGGEKLFF.